This T cell receptor (beta chain) was sequenced during a study of T cell repertoires in cytomegalovirus infection. This clonotype came up many times. TCRdb used MiXCR to reprocess the reads, holding one entry per CDR3 protein. The sample holds about 250,000 distinct CDR3 sequences; about 5.9% are singletons and the top ten take roughly 6%. The sequenced material came from PBMCs. The receptor was isolated from a human donor in good health (CMV status not recorded). Some clones in this sample may be carry-over from other donors' samples.

The CDR3: CATSRDRGSPAPQHF. The DNA for the CDR3 is TGTGCCACCAGCAGAGATCGGGGGAGCCCAGCGCCCCAGCATTTT. The chain employs TRBV15 and TRBJ1-5, with D maybe TRBD1 (5 bases). Germline V gives CDR1 LNHNV, CDR2 YYDKDF (reference sequence). The V and J ends lost 0 bases and 9 bases respectively, with 15 bases between them. The CDR3 runs to 15 residues.